A selection of T cell receptor beta chains follows, all from one sample in a study of cytomegalovirus exposure and HLA in healthy donors. Libraries were prepared by immunoSEQ multiplex PCR; TCRdb keeps only in-frame clonotypes and omits some of them. Among roughly 120,000 clones, 77% were seen once, and the ten largest hold around 13%. The sample consisted of PBMCs. The receptor source for this set is a woman in her forties in good health and CMV-seropositive. Each CDR3 is given with its conserved first and last residue.

j_call: TRBJ2-1; v_call: TRBV6-1; cdr3_aa: CASSESSSGGSQFF
j_call: TRBJ2-7; v_call: TRBV2; cdr3_aa: CASSEEGGEKQYF
j_call: TRBJ2-7; v_call: TRBV18; cdr3_aa: CASSPAGVEQYF
j_call: TRBJ2-5; v_call: TRBV6-5; cdr3_aa: CASTAGTSGLETQYF
j_call: TRBJ1-2; v_call: TRBV29-1; cdr3_aa: CSVGEQGAGGYTF
j_call: TRBJ2-5; v_call: TRBV5-1; cdr3_aa: CASSPRGPVETQYF
j_call: TRBJ2-5; v_call: TRBV7-9; cdr3_aa: CASSLGTGWETQYF
j_call: TRBJ1-6; v_call: TRBV9; cdr3_aa: CASSPDGRRSPLHF
j_call: TRBJ1-2; v_call: TRBV6-5; cdr3_aa: CAVGRGGSYTF
j_call: NA; v_call: TRBV11-2; cdr3_aa: CASSVRTSGRGGGEQYF
j_call: TRBJ1-1; v_call: TRBV29-1; cdr3_aa: CSVEQGLNTEAFF
j_call: TRBJ2-7; v_call: TRBV5-4; cdr3_aa: CASSPRQGLEQYF
j_call: TRBJ1-1; v_call: TRBV11-2; cdr3_aa: CASSRRGATNTEAFF
j_call: TRBJ2-1; v_call: TRBV9; cdr3_aa: CASSAPPKTSANNNEQFF